Detailed here is one T cell receptor beta chain. This sample is part of a study of blood T cell repertoires in COVID-19. The protocol was immunoSEQ multiplex PCR, while the TCRdb copy is restricted to in-frame clones and leaves out a portion. The table has 200,000 to 250,000 clones, around nine tenths seen once. Material for sequencing was peripheral blood. The clonotype originates from a woman between 65 and 79 years old with active or convalescent COVID-19.

The CDR3: CASRPSTGPGSTEAFF. The CDR3, as DNA: TGTGCCAGTAGGCCGTCGACAGGTCCGGGGAGCACTGAAGCTTTCTTT. The chain links TRBV19 to TRBJ1-1, with D possibly being TRBD1 (6 bases). V lost 6 bases and J 4 bases, leaving 21 bases between the germline ends. This CDR3 has 16 amino acids. The V gene's germline CDR1 is LNHDA and CDR2 SQIVND (reference sequence).